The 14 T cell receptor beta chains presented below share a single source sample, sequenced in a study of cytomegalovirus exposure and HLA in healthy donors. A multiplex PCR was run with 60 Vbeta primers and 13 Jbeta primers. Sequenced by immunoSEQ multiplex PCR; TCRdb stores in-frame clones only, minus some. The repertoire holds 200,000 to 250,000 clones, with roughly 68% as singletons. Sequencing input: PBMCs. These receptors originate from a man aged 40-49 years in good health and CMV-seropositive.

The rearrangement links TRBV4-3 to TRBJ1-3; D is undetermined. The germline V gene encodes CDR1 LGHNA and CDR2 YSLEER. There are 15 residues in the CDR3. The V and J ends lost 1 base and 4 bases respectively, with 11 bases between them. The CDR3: CASSQGVPGGNTIYF. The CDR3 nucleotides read TGCGCCAGCAGCCAAGGTGTTCCAGGAGGAAACACCATATATTTT.

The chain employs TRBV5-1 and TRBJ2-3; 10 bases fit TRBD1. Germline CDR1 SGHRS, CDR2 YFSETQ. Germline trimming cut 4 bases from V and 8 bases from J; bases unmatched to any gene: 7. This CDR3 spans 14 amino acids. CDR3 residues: CASSGGTGAGTQYF. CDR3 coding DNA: TGCGCCAGCAGCGGGGGGACAGGGGCTGGTACGCAGTATTTT.

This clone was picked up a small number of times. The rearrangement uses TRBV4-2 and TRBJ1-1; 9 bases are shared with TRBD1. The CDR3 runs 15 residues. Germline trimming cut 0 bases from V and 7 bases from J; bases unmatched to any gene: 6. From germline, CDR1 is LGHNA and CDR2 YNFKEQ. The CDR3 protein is CASSQEGTGSLEAFF. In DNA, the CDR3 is TGTGCCAGCAGCCAAGAAGGGACAGGGAGTCTTGAAGCTTTCTTT.

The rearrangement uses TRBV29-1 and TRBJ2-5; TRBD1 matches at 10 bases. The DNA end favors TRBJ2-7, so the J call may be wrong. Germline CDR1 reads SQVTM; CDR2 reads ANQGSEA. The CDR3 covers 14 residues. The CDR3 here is CSAVDRGLSYEQYF. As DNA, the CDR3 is TGCAGCGCAGTAGACAGGGGGCTCTCCTACGAGCAGTACTTC.

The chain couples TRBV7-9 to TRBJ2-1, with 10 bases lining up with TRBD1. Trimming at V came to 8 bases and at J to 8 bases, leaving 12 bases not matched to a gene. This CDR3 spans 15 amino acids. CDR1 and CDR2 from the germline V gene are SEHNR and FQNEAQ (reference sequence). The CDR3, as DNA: TGTGCCAGCGGCGGCAGGGACAGGGGTGCGTATGAGCAGTTCTTC. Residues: CASGGRDRGAYEQFF.

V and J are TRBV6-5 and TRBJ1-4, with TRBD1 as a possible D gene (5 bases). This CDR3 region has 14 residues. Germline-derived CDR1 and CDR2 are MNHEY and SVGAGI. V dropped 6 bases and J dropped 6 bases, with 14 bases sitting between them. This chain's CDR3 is CASRLGVWDEKLFF. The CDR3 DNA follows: TGTGCCAGCAGGTTAGGGGTATGGGATGAAAAACTGTTTTTT.

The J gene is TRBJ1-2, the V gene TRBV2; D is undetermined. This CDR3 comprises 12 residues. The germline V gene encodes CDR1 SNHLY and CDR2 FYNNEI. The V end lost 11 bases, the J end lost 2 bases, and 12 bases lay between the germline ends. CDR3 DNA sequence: TGTGCCGGGGAGGGCTCAAACTATGGCTACACCTTC. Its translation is CAGEGSNYGYTF.

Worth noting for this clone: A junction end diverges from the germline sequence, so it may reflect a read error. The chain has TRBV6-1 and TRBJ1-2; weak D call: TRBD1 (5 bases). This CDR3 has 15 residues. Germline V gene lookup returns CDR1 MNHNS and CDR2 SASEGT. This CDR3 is CASSGRTFANYGYTF. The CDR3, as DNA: TGTGCCAGCAGTGGCAGGACATTTGCTAATTATGGCTACACCTTC.

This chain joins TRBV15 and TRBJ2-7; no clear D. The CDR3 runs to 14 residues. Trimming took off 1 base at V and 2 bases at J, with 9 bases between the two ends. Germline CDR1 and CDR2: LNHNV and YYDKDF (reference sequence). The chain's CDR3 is CATSRGAAAYEQYF. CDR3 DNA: TGTGCCACCAGCAGAGGGGCAGCCGCCTACGAGCAGTACTTC. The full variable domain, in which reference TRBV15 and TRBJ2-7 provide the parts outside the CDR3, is DAMVIQNPRYQVTQFGKPVTLSCSQTLNHNVMYWYQQKSSQAPKLLFHYYDKDFNNEADTPDNFQSRRPNTSFCFLDIRSPGLGDTAMYLCATSRGAAAYEQYFGPGTRLTVT.

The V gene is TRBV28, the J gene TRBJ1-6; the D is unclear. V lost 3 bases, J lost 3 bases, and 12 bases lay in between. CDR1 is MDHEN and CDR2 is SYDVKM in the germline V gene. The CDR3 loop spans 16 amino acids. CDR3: CASSLEGEGYNSPLHF. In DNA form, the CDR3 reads TGTGCCAGCAGTTTGGAGGGAGAAGGCTATAATTCACCCCTCCACTTT.

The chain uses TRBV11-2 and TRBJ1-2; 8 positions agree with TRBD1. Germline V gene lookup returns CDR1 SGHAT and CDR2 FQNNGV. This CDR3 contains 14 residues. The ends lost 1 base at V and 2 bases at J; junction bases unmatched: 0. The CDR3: CASSLGQGNYGYTF. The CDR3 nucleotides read TGTGCCAGCAGCTTAGGACAGGGGAACTATGGCTACACCTTC.

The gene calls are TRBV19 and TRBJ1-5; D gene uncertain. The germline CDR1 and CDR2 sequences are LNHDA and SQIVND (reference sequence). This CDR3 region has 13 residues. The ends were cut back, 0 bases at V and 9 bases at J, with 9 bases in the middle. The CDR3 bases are TGTGCCAGTAGTATAGATCTAGAGGGGCCCCAGCATTTT. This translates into CASSIDLEGPQHF.

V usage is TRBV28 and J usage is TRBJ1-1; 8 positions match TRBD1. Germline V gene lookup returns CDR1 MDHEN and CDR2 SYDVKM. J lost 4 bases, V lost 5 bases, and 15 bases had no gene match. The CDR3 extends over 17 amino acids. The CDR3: CASSLTRPRGRGTEAFF. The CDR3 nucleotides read TGTGCCAGCAGTCTCACGCGCCCCAGGGGGCGAGGCACTGAAGCTTTCTTT.

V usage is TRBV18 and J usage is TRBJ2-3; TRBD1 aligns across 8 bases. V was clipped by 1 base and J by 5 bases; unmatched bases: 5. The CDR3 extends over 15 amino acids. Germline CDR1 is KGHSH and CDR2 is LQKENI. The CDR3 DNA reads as TGTGCCAGCTCACCACAGACAGGGGCCGGAGATACGCAGTATTTT. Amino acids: CASSPQTGAGDTQYF.